The present T cell receptor (beta chain) was sequenced within a study of blood T cell repertoires in COVID-19 (dated by TCRdb to about 2020). Regarding the study in general: Samples covering the acute and convalescent phases of COVID-19 were provided by collaborators in the United States, Italy and Spain. Samples were obtained from the ongoing ImmuneRACE study (first 160 participants) and from 1,000 to 1,500 subjects provided by 6 global collaborators. The sample metadata nearly always contained a de-identified subject ID, COVID-19 status, age in years and sex. The prospective study material was composed of cDNA or gDNA derived from T cells, B-cell-depleted T cells, or PBMCs. Subjects who had been exposed to COVID-19, were actively infected with it, or had recovered from it provided the deeply sampled blood TCRbeta repertoires that made up the dataset. The repertoires were made available in a free public database intended to serve as a resource for research on the immune response to SARS-CoV-2. HLA class I and class II types, where available, came from metadata supplied by the sample provider rather than from assay-based typing. Points the paper makes about the study in general: The quantity of clinical and demographic metadata differed by source and by participant and was supplied without curation.

The collaborating institutions used their own protocols to collect whole blood in K2EDTA tubes. For TCRbeta analysis, collaborators shipped samples as frozen whole blood, isolated PBMCs, or DNA extracted from either of those sample types. Here V drops 3 bases and J drops 8 bases, and the junction holds 9 bases not matched to any gene. CDR3 length: 15 amino acids, cysteine to phenylalanine. Of the read, only the CDR3 DNA is kept; its 45 bases are in frame from base 1. CDR1 SGHRS and CDR2 YFSETQ were looked up in the germline V gene. On this clone: No antigen is known for it. No base quality information exists; no much larger clone differs at one position.

TCRbeta CDR3 regions were amplified from genomic DNA by means of the immunoSEQ Assay, a bias-controlled multiplex PCR. The paper's data handling went like this. The number of nucleated cells in each sample was estimated by amplification of reference gene primers within the assay. Sequence reads were collapsed and filtered to measure the absolute abundance of every unique TCRbeta CDR3 rearrangement. For each sample, productive Simpson clonality was calculated by taking the square root of Simpson's diversity index across productive rearrangements. Sourced from immuneACCESS, this table was stored by TCRdb with only in-frame sequences that have V and J called. A share of the clones is absent; for the studies checked, an unresolved V gene accounts for under half, and the remainder has no known explanation. V and J calls plus clone size are reproduced from that table; the DNA served to infer D and trimming. The sample profile shows roughly 100,000 clones; approximately 84% of them were found once. The ten biggest clones cover around 12% of the sample.

The source of this sequence is a human donor in a cohort sampled during active COVID-19. The chain is encoded by TRBV5-1 joined to TRBJ2-1; 9 bases in the junction line up with TRBD2. The sample consisted of peripheral blood. The CDR3 protein: CASSWRAGGGDEQFF. The sequence in DNA is TGCGCCAGCAGCTGGAGAGCGGGGGGCGGAGATGAGCAGTTCTTC.